This T cell receptor beta chain was obtained from a study of blood T cells in healthy people across ages. CDR1 is SGHDT, CDR2 YYEEEE, per germline. The CDR3 is 16 residues long. V lost 0 bases and J lost 6, with 16 bases in between. A second PCR, run for about 6 to 11 cycles, used a sample-barcoded 5' primer plus a J-beta primer mix. MiXCR was run by TCRdb on the 5' RACE reads, yielding one entry per CDR3 protein. Of roughly 700,000 distinct CDR3 sequences in the sample, 20% to 30% were seen once. This sample also appeared in a second study, on T cells of mothers and their children.

This TCR was recovered from a boy aged 10-17 years in good health. The sequenced material came from blood. The rearrangement uses TRBV5-6 and TRBJ2-1; D possibly corresponds to TRBD2 (6 bases). The CDR3 coding sequence is TGTGCCAGCAGCTTGGAATTGGCTAGCGAGGGCAATGAGCAGTTCTTC. This codes for CASSLELASEGNEQFF.